Presented here are 4 T cell receptor beta chains from one specimen sequenced in a study of T-cell memory formation after mild COVID-19. TCRdb reprocessed the 5' RACE reads with MiXCR, giving one entry per CDR3 protein. The table includes about 350,000 distinct CDR3 sequences, around 20% detected once. Material for sequencing was PBMCs or a T cell subset sorted from them (not recorded which). These TCRs come from a man in his late teens or twenties who had mild COVID-19 (a few samples of this study predate the infection). Cell type and time point are not known.

This clonotype occurred a few times. J is TRBJ2-3 and V is TRBV5-1; unclear D gene. This CDR3 is built from 14 residues. Germline CDR1 is SGHRS and CDR2 is YFSETQ. V was clipped by 0 bases and J by 6 bases, with 11 bases between them. The CDR3 DNA follows: TGCGCCAGCAGCTTGGAGGTTGCGAGGGATACGCAGTATTTT. It is translated as CASSLEVARDTQYF.

This clonotype was counted a few times. The gene calls are TRBV10-3 and TRBJ2-7; TRBD1 agrees at 8 bases. Per the germline V gene, CDR1 is ENHRY and CDR2 is SYGVKD. The CDR3 is 14 residues long. V was pared by 1 base and J by 4 bases, with 3 bases of the junction left unmatched. The CDR3 sequence is CAISEYRGNYEQYF. The CDR3, as DNA: TGTGCCATCAGTGAGTACAGGGGGAATTACGAGCAGTACTTC.

A few counts support this clonotype. The rearrangement joins TRBV5-8 to TRBJ1-3; D ambiguous. The CDR3 is 12 amino acids. Germline lookup yields CDR1 SGHTS and CDR2 YDEGEE. V was clipped by 1 base and J by 4 bases, with 3 bases between them. CDR3: CASSLLGNTIYF. CDR3 DNA: TGTGCCAGCAGCTTGTTGGGAAACACCATATATTTT.

The CDR3 sequence: CASTLGGGYTEAFF. In DNA, the CDR3 is TGTGCCAGCACCCTAGGGGGCGGATACACTGAAGCTTTCTTT. The rearrangement links TRBV11-2 to TRBJ1-1; 7 bases are shared with TRBD1. The CDR3 length is 14 residues. Germline V gene data show CDR1 as SGHAT and CDR2 as FQNNGV. The ends lost 7 bases at V and 3 bases at J; junction bases unmatched: 8.